The sequence of this T cell receptor beta chain was determined in a study of Graves' ophthalmopathy and Graves' hyperthyroidism. Whole-study findings and limits: Also, most clonotypes expanded in the thyroid above 0.001 frequency appeared in blood.

This clonotype was seen many times. No antigen is known for it. Amplification from RNA transcripts yielded the TCR beta CDR3 regions. Amplification began with first-round RT-PCR using HTBI primers, then second-round multiplex PCR was performed. TCRdb recomputed calls from the multiplex PCR reads with MiXCR, one row per CDR3 protein. In the table there are under 250,000 distinct CDR3 sequences, roughly 21% of which are singletons. Trimming took off 2 bases at V and 3 bases at J, with 13 bases between the two ends. The CDR3 is 15 amino acids. The V gene's germline CDR1 is LNHDA and CDR2 SQIVND (reference sequence).

The gene calls are TRBV19 and TRBJ1-1; perhaps TRBD1 as D (6 bases). The TCR comes from a woman in her 50s with Graves' ophthalmopathy. What was sequenced was peripheral blood. CDR3 DNA sequence: TGTGCCAGTAGTATACCGGGACAAAAGTACACTGAAGCTTTCTTT. It translates to CASSIPGQKYTEAFF.